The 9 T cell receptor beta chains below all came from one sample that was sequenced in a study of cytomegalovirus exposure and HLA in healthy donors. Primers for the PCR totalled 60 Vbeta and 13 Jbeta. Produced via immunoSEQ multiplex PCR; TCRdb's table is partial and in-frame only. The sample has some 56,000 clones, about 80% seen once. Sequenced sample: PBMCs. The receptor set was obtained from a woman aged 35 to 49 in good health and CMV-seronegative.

Written as DNA, the CDR3 is TGTGCCTGGAGTCTGCGAATGAACACTGAAGCTTTCTTT. Its protein product is CAWSLRMNTEAFF. This chain joins TRBV30 and TRBJ1-1; D gene unclear. V shed 2 bases and J shed 0 bases, with 7 bases lying between them. This CDR3 has 13 amino acids. CDR1 and CDR2 from the germline V gene are GTSNPN and SVGIG (reference sequence).

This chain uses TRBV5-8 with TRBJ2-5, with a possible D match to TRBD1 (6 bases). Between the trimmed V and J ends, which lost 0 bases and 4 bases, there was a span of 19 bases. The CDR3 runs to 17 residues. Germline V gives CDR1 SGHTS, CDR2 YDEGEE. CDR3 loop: CASSLDRVRKRGETQYF. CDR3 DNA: TGTGCCAGCAGCTTGGACAGGGTCAGAAAACGGGGAGAGACCCAGTACTTC.

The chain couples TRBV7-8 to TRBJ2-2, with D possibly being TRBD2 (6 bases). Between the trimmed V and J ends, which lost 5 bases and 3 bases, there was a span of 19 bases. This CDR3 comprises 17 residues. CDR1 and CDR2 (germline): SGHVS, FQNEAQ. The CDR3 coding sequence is TGTGCCAGCAGCCAGTGGGGTGGGGGGAGCGACACCGGGGAGCTGTTTTTT. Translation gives CASSQWGGGSDTGELFF. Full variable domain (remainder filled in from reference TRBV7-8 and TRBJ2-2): GAGVSQSPRYKVAKRGQDVALRCDPISGHVSLFWYQQALGQGPEFLTYFQNEAQLDKSGLPSDRFFAERPEGSVSTLKIQRTQQEDSAVYLCASSQWGGGSDTGELFFGEGSRLTVL.

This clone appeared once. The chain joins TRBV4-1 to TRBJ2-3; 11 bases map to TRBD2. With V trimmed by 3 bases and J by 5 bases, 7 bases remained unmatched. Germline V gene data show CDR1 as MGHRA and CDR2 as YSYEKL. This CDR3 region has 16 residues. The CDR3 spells CASSQTSGTGQDTQYF. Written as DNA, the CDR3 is TGCGCCAGCAGCCAGACTAGCGGGACCGGGCAAGATACGCAGTATTTT.

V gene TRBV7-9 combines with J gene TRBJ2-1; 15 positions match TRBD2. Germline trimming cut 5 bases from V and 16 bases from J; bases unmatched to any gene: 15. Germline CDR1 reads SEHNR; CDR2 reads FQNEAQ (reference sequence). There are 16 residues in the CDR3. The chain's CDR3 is CASSPPWGLAGGWQFF. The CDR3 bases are TGTGCCAGCAGCCCGCCCTGGGGACTAGCGGGAGGTTGGCAATTCTTC.

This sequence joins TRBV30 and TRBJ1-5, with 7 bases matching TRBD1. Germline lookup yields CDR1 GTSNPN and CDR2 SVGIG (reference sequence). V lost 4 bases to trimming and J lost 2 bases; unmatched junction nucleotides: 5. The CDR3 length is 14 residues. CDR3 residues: CAWTRGVGNQPQHF. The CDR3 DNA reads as TGTGCCTGGACCAGGGGGGTGGGCAATCAGCCCCAGCATTTT. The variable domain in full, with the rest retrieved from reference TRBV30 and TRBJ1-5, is SQTIHQWPATLVQPVGSPLSLECTVEGTSNPNLYWYRQAAGRGLQLLFYSVGIGQISSEVPQNLSASRPQDRQFILSSKKLLLSDSGFYLCAWTRGVGNQPQHFGDGTRLSIL.

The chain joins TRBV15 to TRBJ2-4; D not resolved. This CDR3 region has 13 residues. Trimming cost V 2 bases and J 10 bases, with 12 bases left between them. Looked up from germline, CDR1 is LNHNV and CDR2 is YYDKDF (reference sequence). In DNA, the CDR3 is TGTGCCACCAGCAGACGCCGAGGTGGGATTCAGTACTTC. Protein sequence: CATSRRRGGIQYF.

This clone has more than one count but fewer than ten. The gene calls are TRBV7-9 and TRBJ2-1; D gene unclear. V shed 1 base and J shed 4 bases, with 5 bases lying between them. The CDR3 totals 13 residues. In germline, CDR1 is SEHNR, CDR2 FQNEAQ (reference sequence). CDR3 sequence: CASSLDLYNEQFF. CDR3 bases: TGTGCCAGCAGCTTAGACCTATACAATGAGCAGTTCTTC.

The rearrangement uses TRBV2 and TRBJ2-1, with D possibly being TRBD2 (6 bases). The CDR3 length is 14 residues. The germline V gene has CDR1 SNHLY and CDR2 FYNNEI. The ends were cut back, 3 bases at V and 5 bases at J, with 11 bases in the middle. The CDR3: CASSDPGTHNEQFF. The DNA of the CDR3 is TGTGCCAGCAGTGATCCGGGGACTCACAATGAGCAGTTCTTC. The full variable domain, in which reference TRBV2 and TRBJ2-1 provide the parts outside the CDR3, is EPEVTQTPSHQVTQMGQEVILRCVPISNHLYFYWYRQILGQKVEFLVSFYNNEISEKSEIFDDQFSVERPDGSNFTLKIRSTKLEDSAMYFCASSDPGTHNEQFFGPGTRLTVL.